The T cell receptor (beta chain) under discussion was sequenced for a study of vaccination and CD4 T cells after COVID-19 (dated by TCRdb to 2022 to 2024). In terms of the full investigation: SARS-CoV-2 positivity had been established in the convalescent patients by nasal swab PCR, and mild disease was recorded in about 9 of these patients and severe disease in one. The convalescent cohort included six males and four females, with two Hispanic individuals, seven Caucasians, two Asians and one multiracial person. Each participant got two doses of either the Pfizer-BioNTech BNT162b2 vaccine (n=8) or the Moderna mRNA-1273 vaccine (n=2). Post-COVID blood samples from convalescent patients were collected a median of roughly 100 days after diagnosis, with a range of 35 to 161 days. Post-vaccine blood samples were collected a median of around 70 days after the second vaccine dose, ranging from roughly 12 to 241 days. Overlapping spike peptide pools from SARS-CoV-2 and from the common cold coronaviruses HCoV-NL63, HCoV-OC43 and HCoV-229E were used as culture stimuli. As controls, cultures received a CEFX viral epitope pool (the positive control), an HIV-1 Nef peptide pool (the negative control), or no peptide at all. In over 8 COVID-19 convalescent patients and a few infection-naive healthy vaccine recipients, researchers compared the spike-specific CD4+ TCR repertoire from before mRNA vaccination with the repertoire from after. What the work shows at the level of the full study, not this receptor alone: Nearly all vaccine-specific clones in convalescent patients (304 of 307) were mono-reactive for SARS-CoV-2 spike rather than cross-reactive with common cold coronaviruses. Although the median number of SARS-CoV-2-reactive clonotypes went up from some 23 after infection to some 40 after vaccination, the increase was not significant. The study included relatively few convalescent patients and did not analyze early timepoints after natural infection. Among convalescent patients, a median about 90% of the SARS-CoV-2-reactive clones seen after vaccination appeared only after vaccination, which suggests priming specific to the vaccine.

The CDR3, cysteine through phenylalanine, is 14 amino acids long. Of all the DNA, just the CDR3 is kept, 42 bases in frame from base 1. CDR1 and CDR2 (DFQATT, SNEGSKA) derive from the germline V gene (reference sequence). V and J are trimmed by 6 bases and 2 bases, and the gene matches miss 8 bases of the junction. Preparation of the library involved PCR. DNA from cultured CD4+ T cells was subjected to TCR sequencing with the Oncomine TCR Beta short-read assay at the Johns Hopkins FTIC core. Genomic DNA was extracted from the cultured CD4+ T cells with the QIAamp micro DNA kit. Oncomine TCR Beta libraries from cultured CD4+ T cells were pooled with unique dual indexes and sequenced on an Illumina iSeq 100. Per the original workflow: Non-productive sequences were filtered out, and CDR3s that did not start with C, did not end with F or W, or were shorter than 7 amino acids were discarded. The MANAFEST web application identified antigen-specific clonotypes by comparing peptide-stimulated wells against reference wells and other culture wells. For a clone to be called positive, the clone needed an FDR below 0.05, an odds ratio above 5, and a productive frequency above 0.1% in at least two of three replicate wells. Cross-reactive clonotypes were defined as significantly expanded in both SARS-CoV-2 spike wells and at least one common cold coronavirus spike condition. Using R version 3.6.1, CDR3 homology was evaluated through Levenshtein distances (stringdist) along with unrooted phylogenetic trees (ape). TCRdb reanalyzed the raw reads on its own, using fastp at Q25 for trimming and MiXCR for clone calling, and kept in-frame beta chains. Rows merge per CDR3 protein into single entries with the most common DNA and genes. The V and J calls come from TCRdb's annotation, not from the publication. The sample table holds 11,000 or so distinct CDR3 sequences, of which 44% were seen once. The ten biggest clones cover approximately 7.6% of the sample.

The sample holds one count of this clonotype. The antigen it binds to is not known. Base qualities are missing; no much larger clone stands one base away. Evidence from one read is weak. The treatment or condition tag for this specimen amounts to: roughly ten-day PBMC culture with coronavirus spike peptide pools or control peptides (ViraFEST assay). The study used the ViraFEST assay, which expanded antigen-specific T cells with peptide pools and then identified expanded clonotypes by TCR sequencing. The positive SARS-CoV-2 PCR tests of the convalescent patients were dated from March to December 2020, before the Alpha, Beta and Delta variants emerged in the United States. PBMCs were cultured at roughly 2 million per well in IMDM supplemented with around 5% human AB serum and 9.5 to 10 IU/ml IL-2, with about 10 ug/ml peptide pools added. On days 3 and 7, half of the culture medium was replaced with fresh IL-2-containing medium. After 10 days of culture, CD4+ T cells were isolated by negative selection with the EasySep CD4+ T cell isolation kit. PBMCs were separated from whole blood using Ficoll-Paque Plus gradient centrifugation and then either used fresh or cryopreserved at -140C. Triplicate wells were generally used for each culture condition.

The sequenced sample consisted of CD4+ T cells from blood, cultured in vitro. The source of this sequence is a human donor who had recovered from COVID-19. Recombination connected TRBV20-1 to TRBJ2-3, and TRBD1 aligns with 7 junction nucleotides. The sequenced DNA is TGCAGTGCAACCGGGACAGATTCCACAGATACGCAGTATTTT. It codes for CSATGTDSTDTQYF.